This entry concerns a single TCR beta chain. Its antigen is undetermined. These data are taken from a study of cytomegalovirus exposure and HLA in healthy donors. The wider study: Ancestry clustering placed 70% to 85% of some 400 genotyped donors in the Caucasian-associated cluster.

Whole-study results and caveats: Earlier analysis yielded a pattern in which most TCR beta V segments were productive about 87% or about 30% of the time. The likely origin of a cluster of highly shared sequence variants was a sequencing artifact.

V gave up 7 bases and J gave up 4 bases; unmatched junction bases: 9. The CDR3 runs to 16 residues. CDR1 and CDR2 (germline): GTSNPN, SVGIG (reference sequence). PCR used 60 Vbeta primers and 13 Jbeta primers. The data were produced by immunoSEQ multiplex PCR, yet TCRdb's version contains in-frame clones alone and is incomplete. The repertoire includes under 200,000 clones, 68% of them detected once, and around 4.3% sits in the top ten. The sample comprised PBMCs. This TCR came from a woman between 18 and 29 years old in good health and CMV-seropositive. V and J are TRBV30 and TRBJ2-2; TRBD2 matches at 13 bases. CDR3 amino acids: CALLPGLAGSTGELFF. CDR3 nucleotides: TGTGCCTTGCTTCCGGGACTAGCGGGATCCACCGGGGAGCTGTTTTTT.